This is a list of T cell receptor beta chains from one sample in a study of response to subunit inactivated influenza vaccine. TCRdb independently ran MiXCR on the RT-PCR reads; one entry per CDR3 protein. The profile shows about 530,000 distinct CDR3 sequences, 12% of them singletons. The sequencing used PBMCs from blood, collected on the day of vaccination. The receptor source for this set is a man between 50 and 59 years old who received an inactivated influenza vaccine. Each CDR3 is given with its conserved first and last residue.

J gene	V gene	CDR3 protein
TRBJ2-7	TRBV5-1	CASNPTGGTYEQYF
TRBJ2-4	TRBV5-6	CASSLARLAKNIQYF
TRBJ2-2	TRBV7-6	CASSRTISTGELFF
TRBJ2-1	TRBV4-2	CASSQAKADEQFF
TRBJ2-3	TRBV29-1	CSVEDWSGVDTDTQYF
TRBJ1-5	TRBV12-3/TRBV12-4	CASSFGQDQPQHF
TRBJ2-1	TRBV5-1	CASTSVPGNEQFF
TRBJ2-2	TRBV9	CASSVGWSSGGELFF
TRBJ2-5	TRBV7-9	CASRHRTGVETQYF
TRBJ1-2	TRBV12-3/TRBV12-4	CASSPSSGQGWRGYTF
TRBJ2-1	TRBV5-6	CASSFSGRNEKFF
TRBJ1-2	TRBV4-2	CASSQELDSGYGYTF
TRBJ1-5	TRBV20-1	CSARSGGTGNQPQHF
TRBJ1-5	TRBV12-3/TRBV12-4	CASSFMGRGNQPQHF
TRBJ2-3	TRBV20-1	CSARPPEPSGYTDTQYF
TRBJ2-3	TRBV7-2	CASSEGTGVTTQYF
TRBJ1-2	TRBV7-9	CASSSKPVYYGYTF
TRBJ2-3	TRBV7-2	CASSSRGTSADTQYF
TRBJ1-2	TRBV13	CAMSFGLLCYGYTF
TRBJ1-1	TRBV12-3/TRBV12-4	CATCGMNTEAFF
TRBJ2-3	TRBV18	CASSPWAAVVADTQYF
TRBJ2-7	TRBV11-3	CASSFSTGPAYEQYF
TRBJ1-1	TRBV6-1	CASSPREDTEAFF